Listed here are 28 T cell receptor beta chains from one sample, sequenced in a study of cytomegalovirus exposure and HLA in healthy donors. Primers included in the PCR were 60 Vbeta and 13 Jbeta primers. TCRdb keeps only in-frame clones here, not all; method: immunoSEQ multiplex PCR. This sample has roughly 190,000 clones; 75% to 85% occur once, and the top ten carry about 14%. Source material: PBMCs. These receptor sequences come from a woman under 40 in good health and CMV-seropositive.

V gene TRBV5-1 combines with J gene TRBJ1-4, with D unclear. The CDR3 runs to 13 residues. Trimming pared 0 bases from V and 3 bases from J, leaving 3 bases between. The germline V gene has CDR1 SGHRS and CDR2 YFSETQ. The CDR3 reads CASSLDSNEKLFF. In DNA form, the CDR3 reads TGCGCCAGCAGCTTGGACTCTAATGAAAAACTGTTTTTT.

This clone was seen a few times. CDR3: CASSRTSGRGNEQFF. The DNA of the CDR3 is TGTGCCAGCAGCAGGACTAGCGGGAGAGGTAATGAGCAGTTCTTC. This sequence joins TRBV7-6 and TRBJ2-1, with 13 bases fitting TRBD2. The CDR3 extends over 15 amino acids. Per germline, CDR1 SGHVS and CDR2 FNYEAQ. Unmatched junction bases numbered 5, after V lost 5 bases and J lost 7 bases.

The chain is built from TRBV5-4 and TRBJ1-1, with D possibly matching TRBD1 (5 bases). Germline V lookup: CDR1 SGHNT, CDR2 YYREEE (reference sequence). Trimming cost V 0 bases and J 6 bases, with 15 bases left between them. The CDR3 is 15 amino acids. As DNA, the CDR3 is TGTGCCAGCAGCTTGGAGGCGGGAGGGGAGCCTGAAGCTTTCTTT. It translates to CASSLEAGGEPEAFF.

In the case of this clone: Different DNA sequences within this sample yield the same CDR3. The V and J genes are TRBV5-1 and TRBJ2-2; D not resolved. V dropped 0 bases and J dropped 4 bases, with 7 bases sitting between them. The CDR3 sequence is 14 residues long. Looked up from germline, CDR1 is SGHRS and CDR2 is YFSETQ. CDR3 coding DNA: TGCGCCAGCAGCTTGGTCCCCTCCACCGGGGAGCTGTTTTTT. Translating gives CASSLVPSTGELFF.

This clone was picked up one time. This rearrangement joins TRBV7-6 to TRBJ1-4; D may be TRBD1 (5 bases). The V gene's germline CDR1 is SGHVS and CDR2 FNYEAQ. The CDR3 extends over 14 amino acids. Trimming removed 2 bases from V and 7 bases from J, with 11 bases in between. In nucleotides, the CDR3 is TGTGCCAGCAGCTTATTTCCCGGGGGTGAAAAACTGTTTTTT. Translating it yields CASSLFPGGEKLFF.

J is TRBJ2-1 and V is TRBV18; TRBD2 matches 7 bases. CDR3 length: 18 amino acids. The germline V gene encodes CDR1 KGHSH and CDR2 LQKENI. V lost 2 bases, J lost 7 bases, and 17 bases stayed unmatched. The CDR3: CASSPTQRFSGTINEQFF. The DNA for the CDR3 is TGTGCCAGCTCACCAACCCAGAGATTCTCCGGGACTATAAATGAGCAGTTCTTC. The full variable domain, completed using reference TRBV18 and TRBJ2-1, is NAGVMQNPRHLVRRRGQEARLRCSPMKGHSHVYWYRQLPEEGLKFMVYLQKENIIDESGMPKERFSAEFPKEGPSILRIQQVVRGDSAAYFCASSPTQRFSGTINEQFFGPGTRLTVL.

J is TRBJ2-1 and V is TRBV4-3, with 7 bases lining up with TRBD2. Trimming took 1 base from V and 7 from J; bases not matched to a gene: 22. The CDR3 extends over 20 amino acids. Germline V gives CDR1 LGHNA, CDR2 YSLEER. CDR3 sequence: CASSQAFGLALGWGGNEQFF. DNA for the CDR3: TGCGCCAGCAGCCAAGCGTTCGGCCTAGCGTTAGGGTGGGGGGGTAATGAGCAGTTCTTC.

The chain links TRBV7-9 to TRBJ1-2; D unresolved. V gave up 1 base and J gave up 2 bases, with 8 bases separating them. CDR1 SEHNR and CDR2 FQNEAQ come from the germline V gene (reference sequence). This CDR3 comprises 14 residues. CDR3 nucleotides: TGTGCCAGCAGCTTAGTAGCGCTAAACTATGGCTACACCTTC. Its translation: CASSLVALNYGYTF.

V gene TRBV28 combines with J gene TRBJ2-3; 7 bases are shared with TRBD1. The CDR3 sequence is 14 residues long. V dropped 6 bases and J dropped 0; count of bases not matched to a gene: 3. The V gene's germline CDR1 is MDHEN and CDR2 SYDVKM. Written as DNA, the CDR3 is TGTGCCAGCAGCCCCAGGGGGAGCACAGATACGCAGTATTTT. This sequence encodes CASSPRGSTDTQYF.

This clone has more than one count but fewer than ten. The chain has TRBV30 and TRBJ2-2, with 11 bases aligning to TRBD2. The CDR3 totals 13 residues. Trimming at V came to 8 bases and at J to 6 bases, leaving 5 bases not matched to a gene. From germline, CDR1 is GTSNPN and CDR2 SVGIG (reference sequence). CDR3 nucleotides: TGTGCCCAGTCACTAGCGGGAGCCGGGGAGCTGTTTTTT. It specifies CAQSLAGAGELFF.

This rearrangement joins TRBV2 to TRBJ2-7, with TRBD2 matching over 14 bases. J lost 4 bases, V lost 6 bases, and 8 bases had no gene match. CDR1 and CDR2 from the germline V gene are SNHLY and FYNNEI. This CDR3 is 16 amino acids long. The CDR3 coding sequence is TGTGCCAGCAGCGTGACTAGCGGGGGGGCACTTTACGAGCAGTACTTC. This translates into CASSVTSGGALYEQYF.

The gene calls are TRBV5-1 and TRBJ2-2, with TRBD2 matching 13 bases. This CDR3 is built from 15 residues. The V gene's germline CDR1 is SGHRS and CDR2 YFSETQ. Trimming removed 4 bases from V and 6 bases from J; junction bases left unmatched: 3. The CDR3 DNA sequence: TGCGCCAGCAGCCCGGGACTAGCGGGGCCCGGGGAGCTGTTTTTT. Translated, it gives CASSPGLAGPGELFF.

J is TRBJ1-2 and V is TRBV18; TRBD1 is a possible D gene (5 bases). This CDR3 contains 13 residues. Trimming left V 2 bases short and J 8 bases short, with 12 bases between. From germline, CDR1 is KGHSH and CDR2 LQKENI. CDR3 sequence: CASSPRRSGGYTF. CDR3 sequence (DNA): TGTGCCAGCTCACCAAGAAGGTCAGGGGGCTACACCTTC. Filled out from reference TRBV18 and TRBJ1-2, the complete variable domain reads NAGVMQNPRHLVRRRGQEARLRCSPMKGHSHVYWYRQLPEEGLKFMVYLQKENIIDESGMPKERFSAEFPKEGPSILRIQQVVRGDSAAYFCASSPRRSGGYTFGSGTRLTVV.

This chain uses TRBV5-6 with TRBJ1-3; D is unresolved. The CDR3 is made up of 15 amino acids. Germline V lookup: CDR1 SGHDT, CDR2 YYEEEE. V lost 1 base to trimming and J lost 1 base, with 9 bases between them. The CDR3 sequence is CASSLLTNSGNTIYF. The CDR3 DNA reads TGTGCCAGCAGCTTGCTCACAAATTCTGGAAACACCATATATTTT.

The CDR3 nucleotides read TGTGCCAGCAGCTTTATGGATAGGGGGCGCTCCGAGCAGTACTTC. Translated: CASSFMDRGRSEQYF. This chain joins TRBV11-3 and TRBJ2-7, with 7 bases lining up with TRBD1. V shed 3 bases and J 6 bases; nucleotides not matched to a gene: 11. Germline CDR1 reads SGHNT; CDR2 reads YENEEA. This CDR3 spans 15 amino acids.

The V and J genes are TRBV28 and TRBJ2-4, with D tentatively TRBD1 (6 bases). Germline V gene sequence: CDR1 MDHEN, CDR2 SYDVKM. Trimming stripped 6 bases from V and 2 bases from J, with 20 bases between. The CDR3 is 17 amino acids. The CDR3 bases are TGTGCCAGCAGCGTACCCCCAGGGGACCCTCCCAAAAACATTCAGTACTTC. Translation gives CASSVPPGDPPKNIQYF. Full variable domain (remainder filled in from reference TRBV28 and TRBJ2-4): DVKVTQSSRYLVKRTGEKVFLECVQDMDHENMFWYRQDPGLGLRLIYFSYDVKMKEKGDIPEGYSVSREKKERFSLILESASTNQTSMYLCASSVPPGDPPKNIQYFGAGTRLSVL.

V is TRBV28 and J is TRBJ2-3, with D maybe TRBD2 (5 bases). Germline V lookup: CDR1 MDHEN, CDR2 SYDVKM. The CDR3 extends over 15 amino acids. V lost 3 bases and J 1 base, leaving 11 bases between the germline ends. CDR3 sequence reads: CASSFVDGGTDTQYF. As DNA, the CDR3 is TGTGCCAGCAGTTTTGTGGACGGGGGCACAGATACGCAGTATTTT.

The chain is built from TRBV7-8 and TRBJ2-2, with 14 positions matching TRBD2. This CDR3 has 16 residues. CDR1 and CDR2 (germline): SGHVS, FQNEAQ. V lost 5 bases and J lost 7; bases outside the gene matches: 6. This CDR3 reads CASSETSGGAGGELFF. Written as DNA, the CDR3 is TGTGCCAGCAGCGAGACTAGCGGGGGGGCGGGCGGGGAGCTGTTTTTT.

The chain recombines TRBV4-3 with TRBJ1-2, with D hard to call. The V end was cut by 0 bases, the J end by 3 bases, with 14 bases between. The germline V gene has CDR1 LGHNA and CDR2 YSLEER. This CDR3 is 16 amino acids long. This CDR3 is CASSQDLRVPHYGYTF. In DNA, the CDR3 is TGCGCCAGCAGCCAAGATCTAAGAGTGCCGCACTATGGCTACACCTTC.

In regard to this clone: In the same sample, other DNA sequences code for this CDR3. The V and J genes are TRBV5-1 and TRBJ1-6; D call uncertain. Trimming stripped 0 bases from V and 6 bases from J, with 10 bases between. Germline V lookup: CDR1 SGHRS, CDR2 YFSETQ. The length of the CDR3 is 15 residues. The CDR3: CASSLARHFNSPLHF. The CDR3 DNA follows: TGCGCCAGCAGCTTGGCGAGACACTTTAATTCACCCCTCCACTTT.

The V call is TRBV6-6, the J call TRBJ1-4, with a tentative D call TRBD1 (5 bases). In germline, CDR1 is MNHNY, CDR2 SVGAGI (reference sequence). The CDR3 is 13 residues long. V was shortened by 3 bases and J by 8 bases, with 10 bases between the two germline ends. CDR3 coding DNA: TGTGCCAGCAGTTATTCCGGGGGGGAAAAACTGTTTTTT. Translation gives CASSYSGGEKLFF.

V gene TRBV28 combines with J gene TRBJ1-4; TRBD1 agrees at 8 bases. Per germline, CDR1 MDHEN and CDR2 SYDVKM. J gave up 8 bases and V 5 bases, and 10 bases lay outside the gene matches. The CDR3 consists of 15 residues. The CDR3 DNA is TGTGCCAGCAGTGGGGGGACAGGAGAGGACGAAAAACTGTTTTTT. Translating it yields CASSGGTGEDEKLFF.

The chain couples TRBV7-3 to TRBJ2-2, with 10 bases lining up with TRBD2. The V segment lost 4 bases and the J segment 6 bases; nucleotides outside the gene matches: 8. The CDR3 has 16 residues. The germline V gene has CDR1 SGHTA and CDR2 FQGTGA. CDR3 sequence (DNA): TGTGCCAGCAGCTACCTCCCTAGCGGGAGTCCCGGGGAGCTGTTTTTT. Its translation is CASSYLPSGSPGELFF.

The gene calls are TRBV7-2 and TRBJ2-7; 11 nucleotides align to TRBD2. Germline trimming cut 7 bases from V and 5 bases from J; bases unmatched to any gene: 7. This CDR3 contains 14 residues. The germline CDR1 and CDR2 sequences are SGHTA and FQGNSA. Written as DNA, the CDR3 is TGTGCCAGCACTATACTAGCGGGGGTGAACGAGCAGTACTTC. This codes for CASTILAGVNEQYF.

The count of this clone is one. The chain employs TRBV29-1 and TRBJ1-1; D might be TRBD1 (6 bases). V lost 5 bases and J lost 4, with 8 bases in between. This CDR3 spans 11 amino acids. Germline V CDR1 and CDR2: SQVTM, ANQGSEA. This chain's CDR3 is CSVMGATEAFF. DNA of the CDR3: TGCAGCGTTATGGGGGCCACTGAAGCTTTCTTT.

This clone turned up a few times. The V call is TRBV11-3, the J call TRBJ2-1, with 10 bases matching TRBD1. The CDR3 is made up of 13 amino acids. Looked up from germline, CDR1 is SGHNT and CDR2 is YENEEA. V dropped 4 bases and J dropped 7; count of bases not matched to a gene: 1. The CDR3 sequence is CASSWDRGNEQFF. The CDR3, as DNA: TGTGCCAGCAGCTGGGACAGGGGAAATGAGCAGTTCTTC.

The sample holds a few counts of this clone. The chain employs TRBV11-3 and TRBJ2-7, with 8 bases matching TRBD2. Germline-derived CDR1 and CDR2 are SGHNT and YENEEA. V shed 0 bases and J 3 bases; nucleotides not matched to a gene: 1. The CDR3 is made up of 14 amino acids. Written as DNA, the CDR3 is TGTGCCAGCAGCTTAGACGGGGGGGACTACGAGCAGTACTTC. This encodes CASSLDGGDYEQYF.

This clone was recorded a few times. The chain links TRBV6-5 to TRBJ1-6, with TRBD1 matching over 9 bases. CDR1 MNHEY and CDR2 SVGAGI come from the germline V gene. V gave up 6 bases and J gave up 8 bases; unmatched junction bases: 5. This CDR3 region has 14 residues. CDR3 bases: TGTGCCAGCAGCCCCGGACAGGGGTATTCACCCCTCCACTTT. It codes for CASSPGQGYSPLHF.